Following are 24 T cell receptor beta chains from one sample sequenced in a study of kidney transplant recipient with SARS-CoV-2 infection. TCRdb reprocessed the reads via MiXCR and lists one record per CDR3 protein. Of 200,000 to 300,000 distinct CDR3 sequences in the sample, 29% were seen once. This sample comprised a blood sample, obtained at baseline and between days 110 and 120 from a kidney transplant recipient. Receptors originate from a young adult male patient who had COVID-19 and was a kidney transplant recipient. Some of the T cells may derive from the graft donor.

In its sample, this clonotype was seen once. This could be a read error, since a much larger clone is one nucleotide away. The chain combines TRBV12-3 or TRBV12-4 with TRBJ1-3; a possible D gene is TRBD1 (5 bases). There are 17 residues in the CDR3. This CDR3 is CASSLVGHLSSRNTIYF. The CDR3 DNA reads as TGTGCCAGCAGTTTAGTCGGACATCTAAGCTCTAGAAACACCATATATTTT.

This clonotype was found many times. The chain has TRBV5-4 and TRBJ1-2, with D unclear. The CDR3 sequence is 16 residues long. CDR1 SGHNT and CDR2 YYREEE come from the germline V gene (reference sequence). The germline V and J ends were trimmed by 7 bases and 4 bases, with 23 bases remaining between them. CDR3 nucleotides: TGTGCCAGCGATCTGGGCGTACCAGGAAAGACCTATGGCTACACCTTC. Translated: CASDLGVPGKTYGYTF.

This clonotype was seen at least ten times. V and J are TRBV5-5 and TRBJ2-7; 8 bases are shared with TRBD2. Germline CDR1 is SGHKS and CDR2 is YYEKEE (reference sequence). This CDR3 has 14 amino acids. Germline trimming cut 3 bases from V and 6 bases from J; bases unmatched to any gene: 8. The CDR3 sequence: CASSSLAEWREQYF. In nucleotides, the CDR3 is TGTGCCAGCAGCTCACTAGCGGAGTGGCGCGAGCAGTACTTC.

Comment on this clonotype: One base away lies a much larger clone, so this may be a sequencing read error. This rearrangement joins TRBV5-3 to TRBJ1-2; D remains unclear. TRBV5-3 is classed as an ORF, of uncertain function. Trimming cost V 7 bases and J 4 bases, with 23 bases left between them. There are 16 residues in the CDR3. CDR3 sequence (DNA): TGTGCCAGAGAGGAAGCAGTGGTGAGAAAGACCTATGGCTACACCTTC. It yields the protein CAREEAVVRKTYGYTF.

There are many counts of this clonotype. The rearrangement joins TRBV6-8 to TRBJ2-1; D possibly corresponds to TRBD2 (7 bases). The V and J ends lost 3 bases and 6 bases respectively, with 12 bases between them. Germline V gives CDR1 MNHGY, CDR2 SAAAGT. The CDR3 is made up of 14 amino acids. The CDR3 spells CASSYHGGANEQFF. The DNA for the CDR3 is TGTGCCAGCAGTTATCATGGGGGGGCCAATGAGCAGTTCTTC.

On this clonotype itself: This could be a read error, since a much larger clone is one nucleotide away. The V call is TRBV5-1, the J call TRBJ2-7; possibly TRBD2 for D (5 bases). The CDR3 loop spans 14 amino acids. Trimming removed 3 bases at V and 9 bases at J, with 19 bases between. The V gene's germline CDR1 is SGHRS and CDR2 YFSETQ. The CDR3 DNA reads TGCGCCAGCAGCTCCGGAGGAGCTGAGTTCGGGCAGTACTTC. It is translated as CASSSGGAEFGQYF.

Remarks on this clonotype: It may be a read error: a sequence one base away is much more abundant. The CDR3 is CASGCRFLQGKAYGYTF. The CDR3 bases are TGTGCTAGTGGTTGTCGATTTTTGCAGGGAAAGGCCTATGGCTACACCTTC. The chain joins TRBV12-5 to TRBJ1-2, with a weak D call TRBD1 (5 bases). V was cut by 4 bases and J by 4 bases, with 22 bases left in between. CDR3 length: 17 amino acids. Germline V CDR1 and CDR2: LGHNT, FRNRAP.

On this clonotype itself: The conserved closing phenylalanine or tryptophan is absent in this CDR3, likely reflecting a read error. The DNA is left out, because the CDR3 cannot be placed on it with certainty; the CDR3 is given as TCRdb lists it. V usage is TRBV10-2 and J usage is TRBJ2-7; the table's TRBD1 call for D was not verified on the DNA. The length of the CDR3 is 19 amino acids, counting both ends. The germline CDR1 and CDR2 sequences are WSHSY and SAAADI. This chain's CDR3 is CASSRSSTSNKVGPTSRLS.

This clonotype was counted ten times or more. V is TRBV3-1 and J is TRBJ2-7; D is undetermined. The J call may not be correct, given that the DNA end is closer to TRBJ2-5. Germline V CDR1 and CDR2: LGHDT, YNNKEL (reference sequence). The CDR3 length is 17 residues. Written as DNA, the CDR3 is TGTGCCAGCAGCGGCGGAATTCCCATTTCTTTCTCTGAGACCCAGTACTTC. This encodes CASSGGIPISFSETQYF.

To note about this clonotype: A much larger clone sits a single nucleotide away, making a read error possible. V is TRBV3-1 and J is TRBJ2-5; the D gene is possibly TRBD2 (5 bases). Germline CDR1 reads LGHDT; CDR2 reads YNNKEL (reference sequence). The CDR3 extends over 17 amino acids. CDR3 region: CAGSGRHPISFSETQYF. The CDR3 nucleotides read TGTGCCGGCAGCGGCAGACATCCCATTTCTTTCTCTGAGACCCAGTACTTC.

This clonotype was observed a few times. The J gene is TRBJ1-2, the V gene TRBV5-4; D remains ambiguous. Trimming left V 5 bases short and J 4 bases short, with 21 bases between. The CDR3 has 16 residues. Germline V gene sequence: CDR1 SGHNT, CDR2 YYREEE (reference sequence). The CDR3 sequence: CASSRAVPRKTYGYTF. In DNA form, the CDR3 reads TGTGCCAGCAGTAGGGCCGTACCAAGAAAGACCTATGGCTACACCTTC.

V usage is TRBV20-1 and J usage is TRBJ2-3; 9 bases map to TRBD2. The V gene end was trimmed by 0 bases and the J gene end by 3 bases; junction bases not matched to a gene: 4. From germline, CDR1 is DFQATT and CDR2 SNEGSKA (reference sequence). This CDR3 is 15 amino acids long. DNA of the CDR3: TGCAGTGCTAGAGATGGCGGGGGGGAAACAGATACGCAGTATTTT. Amino acids: CSARDGGGETDTQYF.

The sample holds many counts of this clonotype. The J gene is TRBJ2-2, the V gene TRBV7-9, with D possibly being TRBD1 (5 bases). CDR1 is SEHNR and CDR2 is FQNEAQ in the germline V gene (reference sequence). The CDR3 has 15 amino acids. Trimming stripped 0 bases from V and 3 bases from J, with 8 bases between. CDR3 residues: CASSLAGPDTGELFF. The CDR3 DNA follows: TGTGCCAGCAGCTTAGCGGGGCCCGACACCGGGGAGCTGTTTTTT.

The sample holds many counts of this clonotype. The chain carries TRBV3-1 and TRBJ1-1, with unresolved D. This CDR3 comprises 17 residues. CDR1 and CDR2 from the germline V gene are LGHDT and YNNKEL (reference sequence). The ends were cut back, 5 bases at V and 4 bases at J, with 23 bases in the middle. CDR3 sequence: CASSSKRPISIRTEAFF. The CDR3 DNA reads TGTGCCAGCAGCAGCAAGCGTCCCATTTCAATTCGCACTGAAGCTTTCTTT.

On this clonotype itself: With a much larger clone just one base away, this may be a read error. The rearrangement uses TRBV6-6 and TRBJ2-5, with a tentative D call TRBD2 (6 bases). The CDR3 consists of 16 residues. Germline V lookup: CDR1 MNHNY, CDR2 SVGAGI (reference sequence). CDR3: CTSSRTSSPWVETQYF. The CDR3 nucleotides read TGTACCAGCAGCCGTACTAGCTCTCCATGGGTAGAGACCCAGTACTTC.

Turning to this clonotype: A much larger clone lies one base from this, so it may be a read error. For the CDR3, the DNA is TGTACCAGCAGCGTAGGGGCTAGGCCACAACAAGAGACCCAGTACTTC. Its protein product is CTSSVGARPQQETQYF. The genes are TRBV9 and TRBJ2-5; maybe TRBD1 (5 bases). Germline lookup yields CDR1 SGDLS and CDR2 YYNGEE. CDR3 size: 16 residues.

This clonotype appeared once. Its ends do not fully match the called genes, so a read error is possible. This chain joins TRBV19 and TRBJ1-2, with D hard to call. The CDR3 is made up of 17 amino acids. The germline CDR1 and CDR2 sequences are LNHDA and SQIVND (reference sequence). The DNA for the CDR3 is TGTGCCGGTAGTACGGGGTTGACAAATCGAAAGACCTATGGCTACACCTTC. It translates to CAGSTGLTNRKTYGYTF.

This chain links TRBV11-3 with TRBJ2-5; the D gene is possibly TRBD2 (6 bases). Trimming cost V 2 bases and J 5 bases, with 15 bases left between them. The CDR3 covers 15 residues. Germline V gives CDR1 SGHNT, CDR2 YENEEA. The CDR3 region has the DNA TGTGCCAGCAGCTTAAGAAGCGGGCCACGGGAGACCCAGTACTTC. Its translation: CASSLRSGPRETQYF.

This clonotype has ten or more counts. V and J are TRBV19 and TRBJ1-3; 8 bases are a match to TRBD1. This CDR3 region has 16 residues. Germline loops: CDR1 LNHDA, CDR2 SQIVND (reference sequence). After removal of 9 bases from V and 4 bases from J, the junction contained 14 bases not matched to a gene. CDR3 coding DNA: TGTGCCAGCGACAGGGGAAACGGGATAAGAGGAAACACCATATATTTT. Amino acids: CASDRGNGIRGNTIYF. The variable domain in full, with the rest retrieved from reference TRBV19 and TRBJ1-3, is DGGITQSPKYLFRKEGQNVTLSCEQNLNHDAMYWYRQDPGQGLRLIYYSQIVNDFQKGDIAEGYSVSREKKESFPLTVTSAQKNPTAFYLCASDRGNGIRGNTIYFGEGSWLTVV.

Turning to this clonotype: A much larger clone sits a single nucleotide away, making a read error possible. This chain connects TRBV11-3 to TRBJ1-2; D unresolved. Trimming took 5 bases from V and 4 from J, leaving 23 bases between them. Germline loops: CDR1 SGHNT, CDR2 YENEEA. The CDR3 is made up of 17 amino acids. CDR3 nucleotide sequence: TGTGCCAGCAGCAGCTCCTACGATCTCGGAAGGACCTATGGCTACACCTTC. It codes for CASSSSYDLGRTYGYTF.

This clonotype occurred many times. This chain uses TRBV15 with TRBJ1-2; D gene unclear. Trimming stripped 5 bases from V and 4 bases from J, with 23 bases between. Germline V gene lookup returns CDR1 LNHNV and CDR2 YYDKDF (reference sequence). The CDR3 is made up of 17 amino acids. In nucleotides, the CDR3 is TGTGCCACCAGCGAATTAGGAAGGTGTGGAAAGACCTATGGCTACACCTTC. Translating gives CATSELGRCGKTYGYTF.

This clonotype was seen many times. V is TRBV27 and J is TRBJ1-3, with D unresolved. The CDR3 runs 14 residues. Trimming removed 6 bases from V and 4 bases from J, with 13 bases in between. CDR1 is MNHEY, CDR2 SMNVEV, per germline (reference sequence). The CDR3 spells CASSPWVGGNTIYF. The CDR3 coding sequence is TGTGCCAGCAGCCCCTGGGTGGGGGGAAACACCATATATTTT.

This clonotype was observed at least ten times. The chain employs TRBV27 and TRBJ2-7; maybe TRBD1 (7 bases). V lost 5 bases, J lost 5 bases, and 16 bases lay in between. Germline V gives CDR1 MNHEY, CDR2 SMNVEV (reference sequence). CDR3 size: 14 residues. CDR3 DNA sequence: TGTGCCAGCAGTCAACAGGGGAGGCCCCACGAGCAGTACTTC. It is translated as CASSQQGRPHEQYF.

As to this clonotype: This may be a read error: a much more frequent sequence differs by one nucleotide. This chain uses TRBV29-1 with TRBJ1-1; D possibly corresponds to TRBD1 (5 bases). This CDR3 has 12 amino acids. Per germline, CDR1 SQVTM and CDR2 ANQGSEA. The CDR3: CSVRDPGTGAFF. The CDR3 coding sequence is TGCAGCGTCCGGGATCCGGGGACTGGAGCTTTCTTT. Using reference TRBV29-1 and TRBJ1-1 for the parts outside the CDR3, the full variable domain is SAVISQKPSRDICQRGTSLTIQCQVDSQVTMMFWYRQQPGQSLTLIATANQGSEATYESGFVIDKFPISRPNLTFSTLTVSNMSPEDSSIYLCSVRDPGTGAFFGQGTRLTVV.